Following are 21 T cell receptor beta chains from one sample sequenced in a study of tissue T cells after allogeneic stem cell transplantation. Time point denoted: mouse harvest day 7 after allogeneic transplant. The graft held 10^6 splenic CD5+ T cells and 10^7 T-cell-depleted bone marrow cells. TCRdb keeps only in-frame clones here, not all; method: immunoSEQ multiplex PCR. The sample lists thousands of clones; 45% to 60% were seen once. What was sequenced was lymph node tissue. The receptors here all came from a female BALB/c mouse given C57BL/6 T cells with graft-versus-host disease after an allogeneic hematopoietic cell transplant.

Concerning this clone: Mouse names are used for the genes. The read terminates 1 residue ahead of where the CDR3 ends, so the germline J gene completes it. The V call is TRBV13-3, the J call TRBJ1-3; 9 nucleotides line up with TRBD1. CDR1 is NNHDY and CDR2 is SYVADS in the germline V gene. The CDR3 is made up of 15 amino acids. Trimming cost V 3 bases and J 0 bases; bases outside gene matches: 1. The part of the CDR3 DNA that was read is TGTGCCAGCAGTGGGGACAGGGTTTCTGGAAATACGCTCTAT. As protein: CASSGDRVSGNTLY. The entire CDR3 is CASSGDRVSGNTLYF.

On this clone itself: The listed genes are named as in mouse. The CDR3 end falls 1 residue outside the read, so it is completed with the germline J gene. This chain links TRBV13-3 with TRBJ2-1; 11 nucleotides align to TRBD2. CDR1 NNHDY and CDR2 SYVADS come from the germline V gene. After removal of 0 bases from V and 7 bases from J, the junction contained 3 bases not matched to a gene. CDR3 length equals 15 residues. The CDR3 DNA, read in part, is TGTGCCAGCAGTGATGCAGGACTGGGGGGCGCTGAGCAGTTC. Translation: CASSDAGLGGAEQF. The whole CDR3 protein is CASSDAGLGGAEQFF.

For this clone: Germline and genes: mouse. The read ends 1 residue shy of where the CDR3 ends; the end is completed using the germline J gene. The V and J genes are TRBV29 and TRBJ1-1; a possible D gene is TRBD1 (5 bases). The CDR3 runs to 12 residues. Trimming took 3 bases from V and 5 from J, leaving 7 bases between them. Germline CDR1 is MSHET and CDR2 is SYDVDS. CDR3 sequence: CASSFRQTEVFF. The sequenced CDR3 bases are TGTGCTAGCAGTTTTAGACAGACAGAAGTCTTC.

On this clone: Mouse germline and gene names are used. The read gets to within 1 residue of the CDR3 end, and the germline J gene fills in the rest. The chain joins TRBV5 to TRBJ2-5, with D tentatively TRBD1 (5 bases). Germline CDR1 reads LGHNA; CDR2 reads YNLKQL (reference sequence). The CDR3 loop spans 14 amino acids. V lost 0 bases and J 5 bases, leaving 9 bases between the germline ends. The CDR3 bases that were read are TGTGCCAGCAGCCAAGACAGGGTGGGAGACACCCAGTAC. It specifies CASSQDRVGDTQY. The full CDR3 is CASSQDRVGDTQYF.

About this clone itself: The gene names given are mouse names. The observed sequence ends 1 residue before the CDR3 terminus, with the missing tail filled in from the germline J gene. This rearrangement joins TRBV15 to TRBJ1-1; the match to TRBD1 covers 8 bases. J was trimmed by 4 bases and V by 3 bases; bases with no gene match: 4. Germline CDR1 reads SGHND; CDR2 reads FRSKSL. The CDR3 has 14 residues. CDR3 DNA (partial): TGTGCCAGCAGTTTCCGACAGGGGTCCACAGAAGTCTTC. Translating it yields CASSFRQGSTEVF. The CDR3 as a whole reads CASSFRQGSTEVFF. The complete variable domain, with remaining parts taken from reference TRBV15 and TRBJ1-1, reads DAGVTQTPRHEVAEKGQTIILKCEPVSGHNDLFWYRQTKIQGLELLSYFRSKSLMEDGGAFKDRFKAEMLNSSFSTLKIQPTEPKDSAVYLCASSFRQGSTEVFFGKGTRLTVV.

Turning to this clone: Gene names and germline match the mouse. The read terminates 1 residue before the CDR3 end, so the remaining end is supplied by the germline J gene. The J gene is TRBJ2-5, the V gene TRBV31; 9 bases align to TRBD1. V dropped 0 bases and J dropped 2; count of bases not matched to a gene: 3. Germline V lookup: CDR1 GKSSPN, CDR2 SITVG. This CDR3 region has 15 residues. The covered CDR3 bases are TGTGCCTGGAGTCTCGGACAGGGGACCCAAGACACCCAGTAC. This codes for CAWSLGQGTQDTQY. The whole CDR3 protein is CAWSLGQGTQDTQYF. Variable domain in full (rest from reference TRBV31 and TRBJ2-5): AQTIHQWPVAEIKAVGSPLSLGCTIKGKSSPNLYWYWQATGGTLQQLFYSITVGQVESVVQLNLSASRPKDDQFILSTEKLLLSHSGFYLCAWSLGQGTQDTQYFGPGTRLLVL.

Concerning this clone itself: Any gene name here is a mouse gene name. The read terminates 1 residue before the CDR3 end, so the remaining end is supplied by the germline J gene. The chain combines TRBV13-1 with TRBJ2-4; 9 nucleotides agree with TRBD2. The length of the CDR3 is 16 residues. V trimming: 2 bases; J trimming: 1 base; junction bases outside the gene matches: 5. Germline CDR1 reads NSHNY; CDR2 reads SYGAGN. The sequenced part of the CDR3 DNA is TGTGCCAGCAGTGACACTGGGGGGCCGGGTCAAAACACCTTGTAC. It yields the protein CASSDTGGPGQNTLY. The complete CDR3 sequence is CASSDTGGPGQNTLYF.

Note on this clone: The gene names given are mouse names. The read comes to an end 1 residue before the CDR3 does, leaving the germline J gene to fill in the end. The chain uses TRBV24 and TRBJ2-3; the match to TRBD2 covers 13 bases. V was pared by 3 bases and J by 1 base, with 7 bases of the junction left unmatched. This CDR3 region has 18 residues. Germline V gene lookup returns CDR1 KGHTA and CDR2 FRNEEI. CDR3 DNA (partial): TGTGCCAGCAGTCTCCCGGACTGGGGGGGCGCGGGTGCAGAAACGCTGTAT. This gives the protein CASSLPDWGGAGAETLY. The CDR3 in its entirety is CASSLPDWGGAGAETLYF.

Points on this clone: Gene names are the mouse ones. The sequence runs out 1 residue before the end of the CDR3; the remainder is reconstructed from the germline J gene. This chain links TRBV15 with TRBJ2-7, with TRBD2 matching 10 bases. Trimming at V came to 3 bases and at J to 4 bases, leaving 6 bases not matched to a gene. CDR1 and CDR2 (germline): SGHND, FRSKSL. The CDR3 runs to 15 residues. CDR3 DNA, as far as it was read: TGTGCCAGCAGTTTGGGCTGGGGGGGCGTATATGAACAGTAC. This encodes CASSLGWGGVYEQY. The entire CDR3 protein reads CASSLGWGGVYEQYF.

Comment on this clone: These gene names are mouse names. The read terminates 1 residue before the CDR3 end, so the remaining end is supplied by the germline J gene. The V call is TRBV23, the J call TRBJ1-4; no check of the table's D call, TRBD1, against the DNA was made. The CDR3 spans 13 residues. CDR1 KGHTA and CDR2 FQNQQP come from the germline V gene. CDR3 amino acids: CSSTDRGNERLFF. The covered CDR3 bases are TGCTCCAGCACAGACAGGGGTAACGAAAGATTATTT. Using reference TRBV23 and TRBJ1-4 for the parts outside the CDR3, the full variable domain is DAAVTQKPRYLIKMKGQEAEMKCIPEKGHTAVFWYQQKQSKELKFLIYFQNQQPLDQIDMVKERFSAVCPSSSLCSLGIRTCEAEDSALYLCSSTDRGNERLFFGHGTKLSVL.

Note on this clone: Each gene name is a mouse one. The read ends 1 residue shy of where the CDR3 ends; the end is completed using the germline J gene. The chain uses TRBV29 and TRBJ2-1; 11 nucleotides match TRBD1. Losses at the gene ends were 8 bases for V and 3 bases for J; bases not matched to a gene: 0. CDR1 and CDR2 from the germline V gene are MSHET and SYDVDS. The CDR3 runs 13 residues. CDR3 sequence: CASGTGGYAEQFF. CDR3 bases read: TGTGCTAGCGGGACAGGGGGCTATGCTGAGCAGTTC.

Worth noting for this clone: These gene names are mouse names. The sequenced fragment ends 1 residue before the CDR3 boundary, so the rest is inferred from the germline J gene. The rearrangement uses TRBV26 and TRBJ1-6, with D perhaps matching TRBD1 (5 bases). TRBJ1-6 is known as an ORF, though its function is uncertain. Germline CDR1 reads KGHPV; CDR2 reads FQNQEV (reference sequence). The CDR3 has 14 amino acids. Trimming removed 0 bases at V and 5 bases at J, with 5 bases between. The DNA read from the CDR3 is TGTGCCAGCAGTCTGTCGACAGATAATTCGCCCCTCTAC. Encoded protein: CASSLSTDNSPLY. The full CDR3 protein reads CASSLSTDNSPLYF.

About this clone itself: Gene names follow the mouse nomenclature. Read coverage stops 1 residue before the CDR3 terminus; the germline J gene supplies the remainder. The chain combines TRBV13-2 with TRBJ1-1; the D gene is possibly TRBD1 (6 bases). V lost 5 bases and J 7 bases, leaving 9 bases between the germline ends. This CDR3 has 11 residues. The V gene's germline CDR1 is NNHNN and CDR2 SYGAGS (reference sequence). CDR3: CASGRTEEVFF. CDR3 DNA (partial): TGTGCCAGCGGGAGGACAGAAGAAGTCTTC.

Of note for this clone: Gene names are mouse gene names. The CDR3 extends 1 residue past the end of the read, so its final part is completed from the germline J gene. This rearrangement joins TRBV2 to TRBJ2-5, with 10 bases that match TRBD2. Looked up from germline, CDR1 is LGHNA and CDR2 is YSYQKL. CDR3 size: 14 residues. Trimming at V came to 4 bases and at J to 4 bases, leaving 2 bases not matched to a gene. The CDR3 is CASSPGTGEDTQYF. The CDR3 DNA, read in part, is TGTGCCAGCAGCCCCGGGACTGGGGAAGACACCCAGTAC.

This clone was seen a handful of times. Mouse gene names and germline throughout. Read sequence stops 1 residue before the CDR3 end, and the germline J gene provides the missing end. The rearrangement links TRBV16 to TRBJ2-7; no clear D. CDR1 SGHSA and CDR2 FRNQAP come from the germline V gene. CDR3 length equals 14 residues. V lost 1 base to trimming and J lost 0 bases, with 7 bases between them. CDR3 loop: CASSLVGLSYEQYF. CDR3 bases read: TGTGCAAGCAGCTTAGTGGGTCTCTCCTATGAACAGTAC.

A remark on this clone: Gene names are mouse gene names. The read terminates 1 residue before the CDR3 end, so the remaining end is supplied by the germline J gene. The chain is built from TRBV13-2 and TRBJ1-1, with 8 bases aligning to TRBD1. V dropped 0 bases and J dropped 3; count of bases not matched to a gene: 7. The CDR3 has 16 amino acids. Germline values: CDR1 NNHNN, CDR2 SYGAGS (reference sequence). CDR3 sequence reads: CASGDAPQGADTEVFF. The part of the CDR3 DNA that was read is TGTGCCAGCGGTGATGCCCCCCAGGGGGCGGACACAGAAGTCTTC.

A word on this clone: Mouse names are used for the genes. The CDR3 goes on 1 residue after the read ends, and that part is filled in from the germline J gene. J is TRBJ1-1 and V is TRBV20; D perhaps matches TRBD1 (6 bases). CDR1 is GFQATS and CDR2 is STVNSAI in the germline V gene. The CDR3 loop spans 15 amino acids. Trimming cost V 0 bases and J 1 base, with 12 bases left between them. CDR3 DNA (partial): TGTGGTGCTAGGGACCGAGACAGGTTGAACACAGAAGTCTTC. Its translation: CGARDRDRLNTEVF. Given in full, the CDR3 is CGARDRDRLNTEVFF.

Within the sample, this clone is large (0.1 to 1%). The gene names given are mouse names. Read data end 1 residue before the CDR3 end; the end is taken from the germline J gene. V and J are TRBV13-2 and TRBJ2-7; D uncertain. CDR1 and CDR2 (germline): NNHNN, SYGAGS (reference sequence). V was pared by 4 bases and J by 0 bases, with 2 bases between. The CDR3 contains 11 residues. The sequenced part of the CDR3 DNA is TGTGCCAGCGGTCCCTCCTATGAACAGTAC. Amino acids: CASGPSYEQY. The full CDR3 sequence reads CASGPSYEQYF.

Of note for this clone: Gene and germline names: mouse. The read ends 1 residue shy of where the CDR3 ends; the end is completed using the germline J gene. This chain joins TRBV26 and TRBJ2-1; D gene ambiguous. This CDR3 has 14 residues. Germline assignment: CDR1 KGHPV and CDR2 FQNQEV (reference sequence). The germline V and J ends were trimmed by 3 bases and 0 bases, with 6 bases remaining between them. The CDR3 spells CASSLQNNYAEQFF. Incomplete CDR3 DNA: TGTGCCAGCAGTCTTCAGAATAACTATGCTGAGCAGTTC.

This clone was seen only a few times. Germline and genes: mouse. With the read ending 1 residue before the CDR3 end, the germline J gene is used to fill in that end. The chain employs TRBV13-3 and TRBJ2-3; the D gene is possibly TRBD2 (6 bases). Germline CDR1 NNHDY, CDR2 SYVADS. The CDR3 loop spans 13 amino acids. V was cut by 2 bases and J by 3 bases, with 7 bases left in between. The sequenced part of the CDR3 DNA is TGTGCCAGCAGTGAGTGGGGGGCAGAAACGCTGTAT. It specifies CASSEWGAETLY. The complete CDR3 protein is CASSEWGAETLYF.

To note about this clone: Gene names are the mouse ones. Read sequence stops 1 residue before the CDR3 end, and the germline J gene provides the missing end. The chain is built from TRBV13-3 and TRBJ2-1; perhaps TRBD2 as D (7 bases). Germline V gives CDR1 NNHDY, CDR2 SYVADS. Trimming shortened V by 2 bases and J by 4 bases, and 10 bases separated the two germline ends. This CDR3 has 14 amino acids. The CDR3 DNA, read in part, is TGTGCCAGCAGTGAAGGGGGGGTTTATGCTGAGCAGTTC. This sequence encodes CASSEGGVYAEQF. The whole CDR3 region reads CASSEGGVYAEQFF.